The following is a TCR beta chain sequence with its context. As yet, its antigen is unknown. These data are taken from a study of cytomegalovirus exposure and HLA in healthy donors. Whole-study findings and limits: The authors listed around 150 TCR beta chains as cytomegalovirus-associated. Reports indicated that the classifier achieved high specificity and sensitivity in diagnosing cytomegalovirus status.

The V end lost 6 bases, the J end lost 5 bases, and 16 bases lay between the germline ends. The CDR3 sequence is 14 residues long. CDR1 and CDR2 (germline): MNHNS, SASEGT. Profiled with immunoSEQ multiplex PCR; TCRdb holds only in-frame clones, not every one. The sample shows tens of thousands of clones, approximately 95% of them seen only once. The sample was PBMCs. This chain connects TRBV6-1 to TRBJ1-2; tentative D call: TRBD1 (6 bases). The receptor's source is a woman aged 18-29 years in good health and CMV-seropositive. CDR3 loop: CASRASGTPYGYTF. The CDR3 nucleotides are TGTGCCAGCAGGGCATCCGGGACACCTTATGGCTACACCTTC.